The rows below give T cell receptor beta chains drawn from one sample of a study of beta chain features in type 1 diabetes. Here immunoSEQ multiplex PCR was the method, and the copy in TCRdb shows in-frame clones only, minus some. Among roughly 230,000 clones listed, over 9.5% were seen once. Sequencing was done on a sample of naive CD4+ T cells from blood. The receptors derive from a woman aged 18-29 years in good health. Each CDR3 is given with its conserved first and last residue. A D gene is named only where the DNA matches it firmly. Expanded clones are given a class, and other clones once, few, many or no size at all.

d_call | j_call | clone_size | v_call | cdr3_nt | cdr3_aa
NA | TRBJ1-1 | NA | TRBV6-4 | TGTGCCAGCAGTCAGGGAAGGGACACTGAAGCTTTCTTT | CASSQGRDTEAFF
TRBD1 | TRBJ1-3 | NA | TRBV4-1 | TGCGCCAGCAGTCCCCTTGGGACAGGGTATGGAAACACCATATATTTT | CASSPLGTGYGNTIYF
NA | TRBJ2-1 | few | TRBV5-1 | TGCGCCAGCAGCTTGGACACTCGACCGGGCAATGAGCAGTTCTTC | CASSLDTRPGNEQFF
TRBD1 | TRBJ2-7 | NA | TRBV11-2 | TGTGCCAGCAGCTTAGTGGACAGGGGTGCCCACGAGCAGTACTTC | CASSLVDRGAHEQYF
NA | TRBJ1-2 | NA | TRBV9 | TGTGCCAGCAGCGGAAGAGCGACAGCTTCGAACTATGGCTACACCTTC | CASSGRATASNYGYTF
NA | TRBJ2-3 | few | TRBV5-1 | TGCGCCAGCAGCTTGGTTGGGGCGACAGATACGCAGTATTTT | CASSLVGATDTQYF
NA | TRBJ2-5 | NA | TRBV7-2 | TGTGCCAGCAGCCCTACCCTGGCAGGGAAAGAGACCCAGTACTTC | CASSPTLAGKETQYF
NA | TRBJ2-1 | NA | TRBV10-3 | TGTGCCATCAGTGACATACTTGGGATAGCGGATAAATCAGATGAGCAGTTCTTC | CAISDILGIADKSDEQFF
NA | TRBJ2-4 | NA | TRBV5-1 | TGCGCCAGCAAGTGGCCACGAGGTCAGGACACTCAAAACATTCAGTACTTC | CASKWPRGQDTQNIQYF
TRBD1 | TRBJ2-7 | NA | TRBV10-3 | TGTGCCATCAGTGAGTCCGGGACAGTAGTTTCGGAGCAGTACTTC | CAISESGTVVSEQYF
TRBD1 | TRBJ1-1 | NA | TRBV6-5 | TGTGCCAGCAGCTTGACAGGGGGCGCGTACACTGAAGCTTTCTTT | CASSLTGGAYTEAFF
TRBD2 | TRBJ2-7 | once | TRBV7-2 | TGTGCCAGCAGCCAACGACTAGCGGGAGAGTCCTACGAGCAGTACTTC | CASSQRLAGESYEQYF
NA | TRBJ1-1 | NA | TRBV14 | TGTGCCAGCAGCCAAGGCCCCCGGGGGAACACTGAAGCTTTCTTT | CASSQGPRGNTEAFF
TRBD2 | TRBJ2-7 | NA | TRBV11-2 | TGTGCCAGCAGCGCGAAAACTCTAGCGGGGGGGCGGGACGAGCAGTACTTC | CASSAKTLAGGRDEQYF
NA | TRBJ1-2 | few | TRBV7-3 | TGTGCCAGCAGCCCATCGGGGACACCCTATGGCTACACCTTC | CASSPSGTPYGYTF
TRBD1 | TRBJ2-6 | NA | TRBV12-5 | TGTGCTAGTGGTTTGGTTCTCCAGGGGGCGACTGGGGCCAACGTCCTGACTTTC | CASGLVLQGATGANVLTF
NA | TRBJ2-5 | few | TRBV7-8 | TGTGCCAGCAGCTTAATCGGGGGAGAGACCCAGTACTTC | CASSLIGGETQYF
TRBD1 | TRBJ2-5 | NA | TRBV11-1 | TGTGCCAGCAGCTTGACAGGGGCAGAGACCCAGTACTTC | CASSLTGAETQYF
NA | TRBJ2-7 | many | TRBV7-9 | TGTGCCAGCAGTCCCGGGAAAAATGATGGCGAGCAGTACTTC | CASSPGKNDGEQYF
TRBD1 | TRBJ2-1 | NA | TRBV5-1 | TGCGCCAGCAGCAGGGAACAGGGGGCGGTTTGGGATGAGCAGTTCTTC | CASSREQGAVWDEQFF
TRBD2 | TRBJ2-3 | NA | TRBV6-4 | TGTGCCAGCAGTGTTCTAGCGGGAGGCACAGATACGCAGTATTTT | CASSVLAGGTDTQYF
TRBD1 | TRBJ1-3 | NA | TRBV15 | TGTGCCACCAGCACCGGGGACAGATTCTCTGGAAACACCATATATTTT | CATSTGDRFSGNTIYF
NA | TRBJ2-5 | NA | TRBV6-5 | TGTGCCAGCAGTTACTCGAAAGGGTCCCTAACTAGAGACCAGTACTTC | CASSYSKGSLTRDQYF
TRBD1 | TRBJ1-5 | few | TRBV30 | TGTGCCTCCTCTACCGGGACAGGGGTAATAAATCAGCCCCAGCATTTT | CASSTGTGVINQPQHF
NA | TRBJ2-1 | many | TRBV18 | TGTGCCAGCGCGCCTTTGGCGGGAAGTCCCAATGAGCAGTTCTTC | CASAPLAGSPNEQFF
NA | TRBJ1-2 | few | TRBV5-1 | TGCGCCAGCGCTGAGGTTACTCTATCGAACTATGGCTACACCTTC | CASAEVTLSNYGYTF
TRBD2 | TRBJ2-1 | few | TRBV9 | TGTGCCAGCAGCGCCGGGACTAGCGGGCAGAATGAGCAGTTCTTC | CASSAGTSGQNEQFF
TRBD1 | TRBJ1-5 | few | TRBV25-1 | TGTGCCAGCAGTGGACAGGGCTTCAATCAGCCCCAGCATTTT | CASSGQGFNQPQHF
NA | TRBJ2-1 | NA | TRBV2 | TGTGCCAGCAAGGTAGCGCAGTTAACTAGCAATGAGCAGTTCTTC | CASKVAQLTSNEQFF
NA | TRBJ2-7 | NA | TRBV6-5 | TGTGCCGGTGGCCCCTTTACCCACGAGCAGTACTTC | CAGGPFTHEQYF
NA | TRBJ2-2 | few | TRBV19 | TGTGCCAGTTCAAGGACAGAAGACACCGGGGAGCTGTTTTTT | CASSRTEDTGELFF
NA | TRBJ2-7 | few | TRBV5-1 | TGCGCCAGCAGCTTGGCCGACATACGGTCGGCAGGGAGGAGTGACGAGCAGTACTTC | CASSLADIRSAGRSDEQYF
TRBD1 | TRBJ2-1 | NA | TRBV19 | TGTGCCAGTAGTATAGGGACAGGGGGCTACAATGAGCAGTTCTTC | CASSIGTGGYNEQFF
TRBD2 | TRBJ2-7 | few | TRBV7-6 | TGTGCCAGCAGCTTACGAACTAGCGGAAACTACGAGCAGTACTTC | CASSLRTSGNYEQYF
TRBD1 | TRBJ2-1 | NA | TRBV19 | TGTGCCAGTAGTCCTGACAGGGGATTCTACAATGAGCAGTTCTTC | CASSPDRGFYNEQFF